This T cell receptor (beta chain) was retrieved from a study of beta chain features in type 1 diabetes. Study-level findings and limits: Because the template was cDNA, high-expressing cells might be over-represented. Among all four CD4+ subsets, Type 1 diabetes patients had TCRB CDR3s that were moderately but significantly shorter. In type 1 diabetes patients, VDJ junctions had fewer insertions; deletions at these junctions were more frequent.

All of the isolated RNA was reverse transcribed, so expressed TCRB transcripts were sequenced. Generated by immunoSEQ multiplex PCR, the TCRdb table keeps only in-frame clones and is missing some. The data contain a few hundred thousand clones, approximately 25% of them singletons. Trimming removed 0 bases from V and 5 bases from J, with 11 bases in between. The CDR3 totals 14 residues. In germline, CDR1 is SGDLS, CDR2 YYNGEE. The collection from each donor was one heparinised blood draw averaging around 100 mL. In regard to this clone: Its specificity is unknown.

The sample taken for sequencing was naive CD4+ T cells from blood. The chain is built from TRBV9 and TRBJ2-5, with D tentatively TRBD2 (5 bases). This clonotype was sampled from a woman in her twenties or thirties with type 1 diabetes. DNA for the CDR3: TGTGCCAGCAGCGTAGCTGAGGGATGGGAGACCCAGTACTTC. Encoded protein: CASSVAEGWETQYF. Using reference TRBV9 and TRBJ2-5 for the parts outside the CDR3, the full variable domain is DSGVTQTPKHLITATGQRVTLRCSPRSGDLSVYWYQQSLDQGLQFLIQYYNGEERAKGNILERFSAQQFPDLHSELNLSSLELGDSALYFCASSVAEGWETQYFGPGTRLLVL.